This entry lists 22 T cell receptor beta chains sequenced from one sample in a study of OX40 agonist ivuxolimab in advanced cancers. Produced via immunoSEQ multiplex PCR; TCRdb's table is partial and in-frame only. The sample shows roughly 53,000 clones, 75% to 80% of them seen only once. The material sequenced was CD4+ or CD8+ T cells sorted from blood, taken in a trial of the OX40 agonist ivuxolimab. Receptor source: an adult with an advanced solid tumor such as melanoma, head and neck, liver or kidney cancer.

J is TRBJ2-3 and V is TRBV27; maybe TRBD2 (5 bases). Trimming left V 7 bases short and J 1 base short, with 12 bases between. Per germline, CDR1 MNHEY and CDR2 SMNVEV (reference sequence). CDR3 length: 14 amino acids. CDR3 DNA: TGTGCCAGCAAGAAGGAGGCAGGCACAGATACGCAGTATTTT. This translates into CASKKEAGTDTQYF.

The chain has TRBV10-3 and TRBJ1-1; the D is unclear. The germline V gene encodes CDR1 ENHRY and CDR2 SYGVKD. The CDR3 length is 11 residues. V lost 1 base to trimming and J lost 6 bases, with 3 bases between them. CDR3 nucleotide sequence: TGTGCCATCAGTGAGTTTCCTGAAGCTTTCTTT. Amino acids: CAISEFPEAFF.

The V and J genes are TRBV18 and TRBJ2-1; 8 bases line up with TRBD1. CDR1 and CDR2 from the germline V gene are KGHSH and LQKENI. With 2 bases clipped from V and 9 bases from J, the junction kept 6 bases outside the gene matches. The CDR3 runs to 14 residues. The CDR3 DNA sequence: TGTGCCAGCTCACCAGGACAGGGAACGGGTGAGCAGTTCTTC. Translated, it gives CASSPGQGTGEQFF.

This chain joins TRBV5-1 and TRBJ2-5, with D perhaps TRBD2 (5 bases). V lost 3 bases and J lost 2, with 8 bases in between. Germline CDR1 and CDR2: SGHRS and YFSETQ. The CDR3 consists of 13 residues. DNA of the CDR3: TGCGCCAGCAGCTGGACTCAACAAGAGACCCAGTACTTC. This sequence encodes CASSWTQQETQYF.

V and J are TRBV5-1 and TRBJ1-2, with D possibly TRBD1 on 6 matching bases. CDR3 size: 12 residues. Germline CDR1 and CDR2: SGHRS and YFSETQ. Deletions cut 4 bases from V and 13 bases from J, with 17 bases between. The CDR3 here is CASSPLGRDTTF. The CDR3 coding sequence is TGCGCCAGCAGCCCCCTGGGCAGGGACACCACCTTC.

The table lists this clone with a count of one. CDR3 DNA sequence: TGTGCCAGCAGCGTATCACTAGCGGGAGATGGGGGGTACAATGAGCAGTTCTTC. Translation: CASSVSLAGDGGYNEQFF. The J gene is TRBJ2-1, the V gene TRBV9, with 11 bases that match TRBD2. The length of the CDR3 is 18 residues. Looked up from germline, CDR1 is SGDLS and CDR2 is YYNGEE. The J segment lost 4 bases and the V segment lost 1 base, leaving 10 bases of the junction unmatched.

This chain connects TRBV11-2 to TRBJ1-1; D call uncertain. The CDR3 contains 15 residues. The germline CDR1 and CDR2 sequences are SGHAT and FQNNGV. Trimming took 5 bases from V and 1 from J, leaving 14 bases between them. The CDR3 DNA reads TGTGCCAGCAGCCCTCAACTCACCACGAACACTGAAGCTTTCTTT. It encodes CASSPQLTTNTEAFF.

The chain has TRBV7-2 and TRBJ1-5; 8 bases are a match to TRBD1. The CDR3 sequence is 15 residues long. The trim removed 4 bases at V and 7 bases at J, leaving 9 bases unmatched. Germline values: CDR1 SGHTA, CDR2 FQGNSA. This CDR3 is CASSSQTGDRQPQHF. The DNA of the CDR3 is TGTGCCAGCAGCTCCCAGACAGGGGATAGACAGCCCCAGCATTTT.

This clone occurred once. The chain combines TRBV7-9 with TRBJ1-1; D uncertain. Germline V gene sequence: CDR1 SEHNR, CDR2 FQNEAQ (reference sequence). V lost 6 bases and J lost 0, with 23 bases in between. This CDR3 comprises 18 residues. Here the CDR3 reads CASRSTKGGLEVNTEAFF. The CDR3 DNA follows: TGTGCCAGCAGGTCTACCAAGGGCGGGTTGGAGGTGAACACTGAAGCTTTCTTT.

The gene calls are TRBV5-4 and TRBJ1-2, with D perhaps TRBD1 (6 bases). Deletions cut 2 bases from V and 2 bases from J, with 16 bases between. CDR1 SGHNT and CDR2 YYREEE come from the germline V gene (reference sequence). The CDR3 consists of 16 residues. Written as DNA, the CDR3 is TGTGCCAGCAGCTTACTCGGGACACCGAAGAACTATGGCTACACCTTC. It yields the protein CASSLLGTPKNYGYTF.

This clone was seen once. The chain couples TRBV19 to TRBJ1-4, with D possibly matching TRBD1 (5 bases). The CDR3 has 16 residues. From germline, CDR1 is LNHDA and CDR2 SQIVND (reference sequence). V shed 3 bases and J shed 5 bases, with 16 bases lying between them. This CDR3 reads CASSIRAGLINEKLFF. DNA of the CDR3: TGTGCCAGTAGTATTCGCGCGGGGCTAATCAATGAAAAACTGTTTTTT.

The V call is TRBV5-1, the J call TRBJ1-6, with TRBD1 matching 11 bases. The CDR3 consists of 14 residues. Losses at the gene ends were 4 bases for V and 7 bases for J; bases not matched to a gene: 1. Germline V gives CDR1 SGHRS, CDR2 YFSETQ. CDR3 DNA: TGCGCCAGCAGCAGGGACAGGGGGAATTCACCCCTCCACTTT. It translates to CASSRDRGNSPLHF. Full variable domain (outside the CDR3, taken from reference TRBV5-1 and TRBJ1-6): KAGVTQTPRYLIKTRGQQVTLSCSPISGHRSVSWYQQTPGQGLQFLFEYFSETQRNKGNFPGRFSGRQFSNSRSEMNVSTLELGDSALYLCASSRDRGNSPLHFGNGTRLTVT.

Only a few counts were recorded for this clone. The rearrangement uses TRBV7-9 and TRBJ1-2; TRBD1 matches 8 bases. Germline V gives CDR1 SEHNR, CDR2 FQNEAQ (reference sequence). This CDR3 region has 15 residues. V lost 1 base and J lost 2; bases outside the gene matches: 3. CDR3 residues: CASSLGDRRNYGYTF. The CDR3 nucleotides read TGTGCCAGCAGCTTAGGGGACAGGAGGAACTATGGCTACACCTTC. The full variable domain, with the rest looked up from reference TRBV7-9 and TRBJ1-2, is DTGVSQNPRHKITKRGQNVTFRCDPISEHNRLYWYRQTLGQGPEFLTYFQNEAQLEKSRLLSDRFSAERPKGSFSTLEIQRTEQGDSAMYLCASSLGDRRNYGYTFGSGTRLTVV.

This clone was observed once. V usage is TRBV18 and J usage is TRBJ2-3, with TRBD2 matching over 8 bases. CDR1 and CDR2 from the germline V gene are KGHSH and LQKENI. V lost 1 base to trimming and J lost 1 base; unmatched junction nucleotides: 10. The CDR3 extends over 18 amino acids. CDR3 bases: TGTGCCAGCTCACCACGAAGCATAGCGGGGTCCCGCACAGATACGCAGTATTTT. Translation: CASSPRSIAGSRTDTQYF.

Notes on this clone: The sample carries other DNA sequences with the same CDR3. The V call is TRBV6-5, the J call TRBJ1-1; no firm D call. Looked up from germline, CDR1 is MNHEY and CDR2 is SVGAGI. This CDR3 is 15 amino acids long. Trimming shortened V by 0 bases and J by 5 bases, and 13 bases separated the two germline ends. In DNA, the CDR3 is TGTGCCAGCAGTTACTCGAGAGGACTCCAAACTGAAGCTTTCTTT. The encoded protein is CASSYSRGLQTEAFF.

The chain is built from TRBV10-3 and TRBJ1-2, with TRBD1 identical over 9 bases. The V gene end was trimmed by 0 bases and the J gene end by 5 bases; junction bases not matched to a gene: 4. The CDR3 is made up of 15 amino acids. Per germline, CDR1 ENHRY and CDR2 SYGVKD. The CDR3 region is CAISESGQGMYGYTF. The DNA for the CDR3 is TGTGCCATCAGTGAGTCAGGACAGGGGATGTATGGCTACACCTTC.

The chain uses TRBV5-4 and TRBJ1-1, with D maybe TRBD1 (5 bases). The CDR3 contains 18 residues. CDR1 and CDR2 (germline): SGHNT, YYREEE (reference sequence). Trimming left V 4 bases short and J 0 bases short, with 22 bases between. The CDR3 spells CASSPYVTGGVVNTEAFF. CDR3 sequence (DNA): TGTGCCAGCAGCCCCTATGTAACGGGAGGGGTGGTGAACACTGAAGCTTTCTTT.

This clone has only one observation. The chain uses TRBV30 and TRBJ2-7; D not resolved. V was shortened by 0 bases and J by 4 bases, with 7 bases between the two germline ends. The CDR3 spans 12 residues. The germline V gene has CDR1 GTSNPN and CDR2 SVGIG (reference sequence). DNA for the CDR3: TGTGCCTGGAGTGTAAATAGGTACGAGCAGTACTTC. As protein: CAWSVNRYEQYF.

The chain recombines TRBV5-1 with TRBJ2-7; 9 bases line up with TRBD2. The V segment lost 1 base and the J segment 2 bases; nucleotides outside the gene matches: 10. CDR1 and CDR2 (germline): SGHRS, YFSETQ. CDR3 size: 17 residues. This CDR3 is CASSLSFGTSFTYEQYF. The CDR3 nucleotides read TGCGCCAGCAGCTTGTCTTTTGGGACTAGCTTCACCTACGAGCAGTACTTC.

The chain employs TRBV7-9 and TRBJ2-1; tentative D call: TRBD2 (6 bases). The V gene lost 5 bases and the J gene lost 0 bases, with 11 bases spanning the gap. Germline loops: CDR1 SEHNR, CDR2 FQNEAQ (reference sequence). The CDR3 spans 15 residues. In DNA form, the CDR3 reads TGTGCCAGCAGCCCTCTAGCGAACTCCTACAATGAGCAGTTCTTC. This gives the protein CASSPLANSYNEQFF.

This clone appeared once. CDR3 loop: CAWSVQWGSQPQHF. The DNA of the CDR3 is TGTGCCTGGAGTGTACAATGGGGGTCTCAGCCCCAGCATTTT. The gene calls are TRBV30 and TRBJ1-5; D perhaps matches TRBD1 (5 bases). Germline-derived CDR1 and CDR2 are GTSNPN and SVGIG (reference sequence). The CDR3 loop spans 14 amino acids. Trimming took off 0 bases at V and 6 bases at J, with 12 bases between the two ends.

The chain has TRBV5-1 and TRBJ1-4; 7 bases are shared with TRBD1. CDR1 SGHRS and CDR2 YFSETQ come from the germline V gene. V dropped 5 bases and J dropped 8; count of bases not matched to a gene: 9. CDR3 length: 14 amino acids. The CDR3 DNA sequence: TGCGCCAGCAGTTGGGACAGCGAAAGGGAAAAACTGTTTTTT. This sequence encodes CASSWDSEREKLFF.